One TCR beta chain is described in this entry. The antigen is undetermined. Using its own MiXCR run on the PCR reads, TCRdb lists one record per CDR3 protein. Of about 31,000 distinct CDR3 sequences in the sample, 45% to 50% were seen once. The sample comes from a study of vaccination and CD4 T cells after COVID-19. Whole-study results and caveats: Convalescent patients' vaccine-specific clones were spike mono-reactive in 304 of 307 cases.

This CDR3 spans 10 amino acids. Germline CDR1 DFQATT, CDR2 SNEGSKA (reference sequence). Trimming took off 4 bases at V and 5 bases at J, with 5 bases between the two ends. Time point described: late sampling 161 to 241 days after vaccination in three convalescent patients. The TCR was taken from a human donor who had recovered from COVID-19. Sample: CD4+ T cells from blood, taken about 7 months after SARS-CoV-2 vaccination. V gene TRBV20-1 combines with J gene TRBJ2-5, with a tentative D call TRBD1 (5 bases). CDR3 DNA: TGCAGTGCTACAGGGGAGACCCAGTACTTC. The encoded protein is CSATGETQYF.